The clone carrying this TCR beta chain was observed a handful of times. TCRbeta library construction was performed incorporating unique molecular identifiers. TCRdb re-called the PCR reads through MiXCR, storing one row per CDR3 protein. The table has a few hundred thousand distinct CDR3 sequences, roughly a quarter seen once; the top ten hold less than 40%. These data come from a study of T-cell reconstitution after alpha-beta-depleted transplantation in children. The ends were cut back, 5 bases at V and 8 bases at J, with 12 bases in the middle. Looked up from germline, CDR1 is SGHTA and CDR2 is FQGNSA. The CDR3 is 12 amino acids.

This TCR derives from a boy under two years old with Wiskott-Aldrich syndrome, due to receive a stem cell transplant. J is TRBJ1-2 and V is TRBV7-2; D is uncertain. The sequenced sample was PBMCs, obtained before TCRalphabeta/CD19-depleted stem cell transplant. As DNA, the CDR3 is TGTGCCAGCAGCGTGACGGGTCTCGGCTACACCTTC. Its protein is CASSVTGLGYTF.